One sample yielded the 15 T cell receptor beta chains listed below, sequenced in a study of blood T cell repertoires in COVID-19. Repertoires were generated with immunoSEQ multiplex PCR, while TCRdb's copy carries only in-frame clones and drops some. The table shows hundreds of thousands of clones, with about 88% occurring only once. Sequences were obtained from PBMCs or T cells enriched from blood (not recorded which). All receptors derive from a woman in her thirties or forties who had recovered from COVID-19.

CDR3 amino acids: CATSAPDREGTDTQYF. Here the CDR3 DNA reads TGTGCCACCAGTGCCCCGGACAGGGAGGGCACAGATACGCAGTATTTT. V is TRBV24-1 and J is TRBJ2-3; 8 nucleotides align to TRBD1. Germline CDR1 KGHDR, CDR2 SFDVKD. This CDR3 spans 16 amino acids. The V gene end was trimmed by 5 bases and the J gene end by 1 base; junction bases not matched to a gene: 7.

The chain joins TRBV5-1 to TRBJ2-3; D gene ambiguous. This CDR3 has 12 residues. V was clipped by 4 bases and J by 7 bases, with 10 bases between them. Germline values: CDR1 SGHRS, CDR2 YFSETQ. This CDR3 reads CASSPDSYTQYF. CDR3 nucleotides: TGCGCCAGCAGCCCCGACTCTTATACGCAGTATTTT.

J is TRBJ2-5 and V is TRBV7-2; 10 nucleotides line up with TRBD2. The CDR3 runs to 14 residues. With 3 bases clipped from V and 4 bases from J, the junction kept 2 bases outside the gene matches. CDR1 is SGHTA and CDR2 is FQGNSA in the germline V gene. In DNA form, the CDR3 reads TGTGCCAGCAGCTTGCTAGCGGGAGCAGAGACCCAGTACTTC. The encoded protein is CASSLLAGAETQYF. The whole variable domain, remainder taken from reference TRBV7-2 and TRBJ2-5, is GAGVSQSPSNKVTEKGKDVELRCDPISGHTALYWYRQSLGQGLEFLIYFQGNSAPDKSGLPSDRFSAERTGGSVSTLTIQRTQQEDSAVYLCASSLLAGAETQYFGPGTRLLVL.

V usage is TRBV10-1 and J usage is TRBJ2-7; 7 bases fit TRBD1. This CDR3 comprises 13 residues. Trimming cost V 4 bases and J 3 bases; bases outside gene matches: 3. Germline V gene lookup returns CDR1 WNHNN and CDR2 SYGVQD (reference sequence). CDR3: CASSGQGLYEQYF. DNA for the CDR3: TGCGCCAGCAGTGGACAGGGTCTCTACGAGCAGTACTTC.

The chain employs TRBV5-1 and TRBJ1-1; D is unresolved. V lost 3 bases, J lost 4 bases, and 10 bases lay in between. This CDR3 comprises 13 residues. Germline assignment: CDR1 SGHRS and CDR2 YFSETQ. CDR3 DNA sequence: TGCGCCAGCAGCTCCTTAGGGAGCACTGAAGCTTTCTTT. Translation gives CASSSLGSTEAFF.

This rearrangement joins TRBV28 to TRBJ1-2; D is possibly TRBD1 (5 bases). Germline lookup yields CDR1 MDHEN and CDR2 SYDVKM. The CDR3 contains 13 residues. Trimming shortened V by 3 bases and J by 5 bases, and 10 bases separated the two germline ends. The CDR3 nucleotides read TGTGCCAGCAGTTTTCGGGGGGGGTATGGCTACACCTTC. Residues: CASSFRGGYGYTF.

The chain employs TRBV13 and TRBJ1-2, with 7 bases matching TRBD1. With V trimmed by 3 bases and J by 5 bases, 9 bases remained unmatched. The CDR3 sequence is 15 residues long. CDR1 is PRHDT, CDR2 FYEKMQ, per germline (reference sequence). CDR3 loop: CASSLGPGQPYGYTF. CDR3 DNA sequence: TGTGCCAGCAGCTTGGGACCGGGACAGCCTTATGGCTACACCTTC. The full variable domain, rest sourced from reference TRBV13 and TRBJ1-2, is AAGVIQSPRHLIKEKRETATLKCYPIPRHDTVYWYQQGPGQDPQFLISFYEKMQSDKGSIPDRFSAQQFSDYHSELNMSSLELGDSALYFCASSLGPGQPYGYTFGSGTRLTVV.

The rearrangement links TRBV28 to TRBJ2-5; a weak D match, TRBD1 (6 bases). Trimming took 5 bases from V and 4 from J, leaving 14 bases between them. The CDR3 loop spans 14 amino acids. Germline CDR1 MDHEN, CDR2 SYDVKM. The CDR3 DNA reads TGTGCCAGCAGTCTGCCCCAGGGGTCAGAGACCCAGTACTTC. It is translated as CASSLPQGSETQYF. Together with reference TRBV28 and TRBJ2-5, the CDR3 gives the full variable domain: DVKVTQSSRYLVKRTGEKVFLECVQDMDHENMFWYRQDPGLGLRLIYFSYDVKMKEKGDIPEGYSVSREKKERFSLILESASTNQTSMYLCASSLPQGSETQYFGPGTRLLVL.

A few counts support this clone. The CDR3 nucleotides are TGTGCCAGCAGCCAAGAGGGACTAGCGGGAGGCTACGAGCAGTACTTC. Translating it yields CASSQEGLAGGYEQYF. The chain joins TRBV4-2 to TRBJ2-7; 15 bases agree with TRBD2. The V gene end was trimmed by 0 bases and the J gene end by 3 bases; junction bases not matched to a gene: 0. Looked up from germline, CDR1 is LGHNA and CDR2 is YNFKEQ. This CDR3 has 16 amino acids.

The chain has TRBV12-3 or TRBV12-4 and TRBJ1-4; maybe TRBD1 (5 bases). The V and J ends lost 6 bases and 7 bases respectively, with 9 bases between them. The CDR3 spans 12 residues. The CDR3 region has the DNA TGTGCCAGCAGACCCCAGGGTGAAAAACTGTTTTTT. Translation: CASRPQGEKLFF.

The CDR3, as DNA: TGTGCCAGCAGCGTAGTCCCTCCGACAGGTAACTCTGGAAACACCATATATTTT. It is translated as CASSVVPPTGNSGNTIYF. The chain is built from TRBV9 and TRBJ1-3; D is perhaps TRBD1 (6 bases). The CDR3 totals 18 residues. V dropped 0 bases and J dropped 0 bases, with 16 bases sitting between them. CDR1 SGDLS and CDR2 YYNGEE come from the germline V gene.

A remark on this clone: Distinct nucleotide sequences in the sample also encode this CDR3. The rearrangement joins TRBV6-5 to TRBJ2-7; D is ambiguous. The V end lost 5 bases, the J end lost 3 bases, and 5 bases lay between the germline ends. The germline gives CDR1 MNHEY, CDR2 SVGAGI. The CDR3 contains 11 residues. The CDR3 DNA sequence: TGTGCCAGCAGTCCCAGCTACGAGCAGTACTTC. Its translation is CASSPSYEQYF.

This sequence joins TRBV20-1 and TRBJ2-1, with TRBD2 as a possible D gene (6 bases). Germline CDR1 and CDR2: DFQATT and SNEGSKA (reference sequence). The length of the CDR3 is 15 residues. Trimming pared 3 bases from V and 2 bases from J, leaving 14 bases between. As DNA, the CDR3 is TGCAGTGCTAGTGGGTGGCTAGCGCCCTACAATGAGCAGTTCTTC. It is translated as CSASGWLAPYNEQFF.

The rearrangement uses TRBV5-4 and TRBJ2-7; tentative D call: TRBD2 (5 bases). Germline-derived CDR1 and CDR2 are SGHNT and YYREEE (reference sequence). This CDR3 is 16 amino acids long. Trimming took 4 bases from V and 2 from J, leaving 19 bases between them. CDR3 sequence reads: CASSRLSGGRAYEQYF. The CDR3 DNA follows: TGTGCCAGCAGCCGATTATCGGGTGGGAGAGCCTACGAGCAGTACTTC.

The chain employs TRBV3-1 (or the pseudogene TRBV3-2) and TRBJ2-7; 9 nucleotides match TRBD2. The CDR3 length is 14 residues. Germline-derived CDR1 and CDR2 are LGHDT and YNNKEL (reference sequence). V shed 3 bases, J shed 5 bases, and the junction held 5 bases outside the gene matches. The CDR3 is CASSQAGGRNEQYF. The CDR3 nucleotides are TGTGCCAGCAGCCAGGCGGGGGGGAGAAACGAGCAGTACTTC.